This T cell receptor beta chain was profiled in a study of cytomegalovirus exposure and HLA in healthy donors. Turning to the study itself: Genetic ancestry analysis placed over 75% of the 400 or so donors that were genotyped in the Caucasian-associated cluster.

Germline-derived CDR1 and CDR2 are SEHNR and FQNEAQ (reference sequence). Trimming took 1 base from V and 12 from J, leaving 13 bases between them. The CDR3 loop spans 14 amino acids. Primers: 60 Vbeta forward and 13 Jbeta reverse. The assay was immunoSEQ multiplex PCR, and TCRdb's table has in-frame clones only and misses some. The sample includes more than 95,000 clones, around 70% seen only once; the top ten take 1.6%. The gene calls are TRBV7-9 and TRBJ2-6; perhaps TRBD2 as D (5 bases). The TCR comes from a woman younger than 35 in good health and CMV-seronegative. The sequencing input was PBMCs. CDR3 sequence reads: CASSLVTGGSVLTF. The CDR3 DNA reads TGTGCCAGCAGCTTAGTTACGGGCGGGTCCGTCCTGACTTTC.